Sequencing of this T cell receptor (beta chain) was carried out in a study of cytomegalovirus exposure and HLA in healthy donors. Regarding the study as a whole: Presence/absence analyses took donor sequencing depth as roughly uniform. Later on, a genetic analysis was performed. It linked a missense variant in DCLRE1C with V- and J-gene trimming of TCR beta.

This clone was seen only once. As yet, its antigen is unknown. The CDR3 spans 13 residues. Germline CDR1 SGDLS, CDR2 YYNGEE. The germline V and J ends were trimmed by 3 bases and 7 bases, with 13 bases remaining between them. The study ran its PCR with 60 Vbeta and 13 Jbeta primers. Produced via immunoSEQ multiplex PCR; TCRdb's table is partial and in-frame only. The data show more than 150,000 clones, 80% seen once. This TCR was recovered from a boy aged 10-17 years in good health and CMV-seronegative. The chain couples TRBV9 to TRBJ1-2, with D uncertain. The sample comprised PBMCs. CDR3 loop: CASSARTGGGYTF. The CDR3 region has the DNA TGTGCCAGCAGCGCCCGGACGGGAGGTGGCTACACCTTC.